This T cell receptor beta chain was identified during a study of monozygotic twins with inflammatory bowel disease. General study points: Immunosuppressive treatments were not uniform, and this may have added variability to patient repertoires. A lone strong IBD-associated signal or clonotype found no support. Clonotypes shared with others were fewer in IBD patients than in healthy twins, especially with disease activity.

Total RNA input per TCR library was about 3.5 ug. With the 5' RACE reads reprocessed, TCRdb shows one record per CDR3 protein and no DNA. This sample's table reports a few hundred thousand distinct CDR3 sequences. Per the germline V gene, CDR1 is KGHSH and CDR2 is LQKENI. The CDR3 consists of 15 residues. Comments on this clonotype: Its antigen remains unknown.

The sequenced material came from blood. The rearrangement links TRBV18 to TRBJ2-7; TCRdb names TRBD1, which stays unverified in the absence of DNA. The source is a human donor with ulcerative colitis or Crohn's disease, or a healthy co-twin of an affected twin (not recorded which). The CDR3 sequence: CASSPPRPGVYEQYF.